This T cell receptor (beta chain) is from a study of memory CD4+ T cells and cytomegalovirus serostatus. Methods used by the authors: After removing out-of-frame reads, 2.3 million or so distinct TCRbeta sequences remained. TCRdb keeps only in-frame clones here, not all; method: immunoSEQ multiplex PCR. V, J and clone size reflect that table, while D and trimming were determined from the DNA. The profile shows 80,000 or so clones, roughly 78% of them singletons. Germline V lookup: CDR1 LGHNT, CDR2 FRNRAP. The CDR3 contains 12 residues. V lost 1 base and J lost 10, with 5 bases in between. The sort gate was single viable CD3+CD4+CD8-CD45RO+ cells for memory CD4+ T cells.

The chain combines TRBV12-5 with TRBJ1-6, with D unclear. This clonotype was sampled from an adult in good health and CMV-seropositive. Sequenced: memory CD4+ T cells from blood. The CDR3 DNA follows: TGTGCTAGTGGTTTGGAGGGATCACCCCTCCACTTT. Its translation: CASGLEGSPLHF.